The TCR beta chain under discussion was sequenced for a study of blood T cells in healthy people across ages. Study-wide results and caveats: A roughly linear age-dependent decrease characterized TCR beta diversity per million T cells. Diversity estimated from one million T cells was considered an underestimate.

As to this clonotype: Its antigen is as yet unknown.

Primers used in a second PCR of roughly 6 to 11 cycles were a sample-barcoded 5' primer and a J-beta primer mix. All cDNA molecules were each tagged by a template-switch adaptor with 12 random nucleotides. A single record per CDR3 protein comes from TCRdb applying MiXCR to the 5' RACE reads. The table lists hundreds of thousands of distinct CDR3 sequences, less than 60% of them singletons. This CDR3 contains 15 residues. V was clipped by 5 bases and J by 2 bases, with 16 bases between them. Source material: blood. This clonotype was sampled from a man older than 75 in good health. V is TRBV12-3 or TRBV12-4 and J is TRBJ2-7, with D possibly being TRBD1 (6 bases). CDR3 residues: CASSLQTDRTYEQYF. The CDR3 region has the DNA TGTGCCAGCAGTCTTCAAACGGACAGAACCTACGAGCAGTACTTC.